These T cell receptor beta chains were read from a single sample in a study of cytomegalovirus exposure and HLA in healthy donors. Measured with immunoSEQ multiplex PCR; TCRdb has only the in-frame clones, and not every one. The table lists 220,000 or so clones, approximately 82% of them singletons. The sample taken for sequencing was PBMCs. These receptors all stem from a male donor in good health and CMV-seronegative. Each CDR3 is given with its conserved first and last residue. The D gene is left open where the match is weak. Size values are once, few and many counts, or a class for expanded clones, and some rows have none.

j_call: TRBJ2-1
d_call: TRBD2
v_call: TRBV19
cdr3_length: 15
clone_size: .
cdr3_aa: CASTTSSGNYNEQFF
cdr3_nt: TGTGCCAGTACTACCTCTAGCGGGAACTACAATGAGCAGTTCTTC

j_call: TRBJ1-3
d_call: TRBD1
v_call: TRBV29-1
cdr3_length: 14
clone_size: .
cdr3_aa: CSVGTGEPGNTIYF
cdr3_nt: TGCAGCGTTGGGACAGGGGAACCTGGAAACACCATATATTTT

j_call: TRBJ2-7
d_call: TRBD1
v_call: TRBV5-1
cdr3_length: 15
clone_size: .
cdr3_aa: CASSLGGTGIYEQYF
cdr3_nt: TGCGCCAGCAGCTTGGGTGGGACAGGGATCTACGAGCAGTACTTC

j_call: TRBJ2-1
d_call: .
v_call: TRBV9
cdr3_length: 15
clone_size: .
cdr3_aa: CASSVVSDSYNEQFF
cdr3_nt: TGTGCCAGCAGCGTAGTGTCAGATTCCTACAATGAGCAGTTCTTC

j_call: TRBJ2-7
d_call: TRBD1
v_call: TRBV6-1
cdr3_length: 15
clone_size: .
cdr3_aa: CASNLEDRVTYEQYF
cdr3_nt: TGTGCCAGCAATCTTGAGGACAGGGTAACCTACGAGCAGTACTTC

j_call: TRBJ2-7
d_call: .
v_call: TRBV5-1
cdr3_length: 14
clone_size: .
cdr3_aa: CASSLVPGKYEQYF
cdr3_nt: TGCGCCAGCAGCTTGGTCCCAGGGAAATACGAGCAGTACTTC

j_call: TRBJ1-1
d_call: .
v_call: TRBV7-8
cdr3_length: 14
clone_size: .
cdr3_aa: CASSEVPRSGKAFF
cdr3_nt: TGTGCCAGCAGCGAGGTCCCCCGGAGTGGCAAAGCTTTCTTT

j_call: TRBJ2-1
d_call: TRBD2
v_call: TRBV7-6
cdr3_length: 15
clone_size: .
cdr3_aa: CASSRLAGPYNEQFF
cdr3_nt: TGTGCCAGCAGCCGATTAGCGGGGCCGTACAATGAGCAGTTCTTC

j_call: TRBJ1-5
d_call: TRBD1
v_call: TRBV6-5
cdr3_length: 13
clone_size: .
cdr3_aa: CASSWAGGSDQHF
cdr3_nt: TGTGCCAGCAGCTGGGCAGGGGGCTCCGATCAGCATTTT

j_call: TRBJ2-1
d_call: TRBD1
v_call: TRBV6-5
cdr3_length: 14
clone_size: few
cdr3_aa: CASTPGQGYNEQFF
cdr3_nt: TGTGCCAGCACCCCCGGACAGGGATACAATGAGCAGTTCTTC

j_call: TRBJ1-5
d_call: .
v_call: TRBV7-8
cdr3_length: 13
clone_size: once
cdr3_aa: CASSLVWSEPQHF
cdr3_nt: TGTGCCAGCAGCTTAGTCTGGTCGGAGCCCCAGCATTTT

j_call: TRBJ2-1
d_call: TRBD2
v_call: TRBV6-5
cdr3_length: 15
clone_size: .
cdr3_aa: CASRPSSGGYNEQFF
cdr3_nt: TGTGCCAGCAGGCCTTCTAGCGGGGGCTACAATGAGCAGTTCTTC

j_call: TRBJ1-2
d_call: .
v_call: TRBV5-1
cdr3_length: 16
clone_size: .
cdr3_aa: CASSFGTRGSDYGYTF
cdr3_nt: TGCGCCAGCAGCTTTGGGACAAGGGGCTCCGACTATGGCTACACCTTC

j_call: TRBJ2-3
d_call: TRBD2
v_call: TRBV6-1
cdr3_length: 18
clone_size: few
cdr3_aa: CASSGQDWTSGGTDTQYF
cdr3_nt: TGTGCCAGCAGTGGGCAGGATTGGACTAGCGGGGGCACAGATACGCAGTATTTT

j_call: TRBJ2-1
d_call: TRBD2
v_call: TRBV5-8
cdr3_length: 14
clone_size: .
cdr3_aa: CASGLAGLYNEQFF
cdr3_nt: TGTGCCAGCGGACTAGCGGGACTCTACAATGAGCAGTTCTTC

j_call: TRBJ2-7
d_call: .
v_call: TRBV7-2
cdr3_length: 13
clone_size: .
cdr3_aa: CASSLGPGYEQYF
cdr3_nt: TGTGCCAGCAGCTTAGGCCCGGGCTACGAGCAGTACTTC

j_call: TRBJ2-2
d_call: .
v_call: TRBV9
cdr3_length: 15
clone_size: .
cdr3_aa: CASSVGGGNTGELFF
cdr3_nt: TGTGCCAGCAGCGTCGGGGGAGGGAACACCGGGGAGCTGTTTTTT

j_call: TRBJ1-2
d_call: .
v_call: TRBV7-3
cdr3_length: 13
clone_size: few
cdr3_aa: CANPAEGRLGYTF
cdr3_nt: TGTGCCAACCCGGCAGAAGGGAGACTTGGCTACACCTTC

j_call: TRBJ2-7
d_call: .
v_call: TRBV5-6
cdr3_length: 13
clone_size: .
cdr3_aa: CASSLRRGAKQYF
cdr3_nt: TGTGCCAGCAGCTTGAGGCGAGGAGCAAAGCAGTACTTC

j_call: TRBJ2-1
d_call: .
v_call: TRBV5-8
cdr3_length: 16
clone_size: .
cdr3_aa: CASSAVASLSYNEQFF
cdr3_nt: TGTGCCAGCAGCGCGGTCGCGTCTCTGTCCTACAATGAGCAGTTCTTC

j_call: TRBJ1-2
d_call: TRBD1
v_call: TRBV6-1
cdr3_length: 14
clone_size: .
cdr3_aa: CASTQTGGSYGYTF
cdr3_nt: TGTGCCAGCACCCAGACAGGGGGAAGCTATGGCTACACCTTC

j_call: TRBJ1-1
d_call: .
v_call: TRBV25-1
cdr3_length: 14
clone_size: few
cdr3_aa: CASSEYALQGSAFF
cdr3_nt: TGTGCCAGCAGTGAATACGCCTTACAGGGTTCGGCTTTCTTT

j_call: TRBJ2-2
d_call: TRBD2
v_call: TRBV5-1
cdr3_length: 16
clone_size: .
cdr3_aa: CASSGGLAGLTGELFF
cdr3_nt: TGCGCCAGCAGCGGGGGACTAGCGGGCCTCACCGGGGAGCTGTTTTTT

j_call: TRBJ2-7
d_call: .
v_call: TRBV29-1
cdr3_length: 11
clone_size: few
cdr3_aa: CSVKESREQYF
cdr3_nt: TGCAGCGTTAAGGAATCGAGGGAGCAGTACTTC

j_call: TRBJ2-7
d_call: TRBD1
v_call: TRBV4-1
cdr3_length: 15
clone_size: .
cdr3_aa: CASSPGQGRVDEQYF
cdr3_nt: TGCGCCAGCAGCCCAGGACAGGGACGGGTGGACGAGCAGTACTTC

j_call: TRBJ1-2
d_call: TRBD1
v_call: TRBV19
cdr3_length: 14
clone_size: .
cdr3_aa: CASKSRDREYGYTF
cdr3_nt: TGTGCCAGTAAAAGTCGGGACAGGGAGTATGGCTACACCTTC

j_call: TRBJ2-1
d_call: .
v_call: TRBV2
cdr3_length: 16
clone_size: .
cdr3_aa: CASSVPGPFPYNEQFF
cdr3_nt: TGTGCCAGCAGTGTTCCAGGGCCATTTCCATACAATGAGCAGTTCTTC

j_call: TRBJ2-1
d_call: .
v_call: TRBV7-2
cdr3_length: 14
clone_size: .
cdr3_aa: CASSMTTVNNEQFF
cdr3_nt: TGTGCCAGCAGCATGACGACTGTAAACAATGAGCAGTTCTTC

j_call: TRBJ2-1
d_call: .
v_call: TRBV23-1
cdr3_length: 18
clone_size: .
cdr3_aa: CASSQPLKGECVNNEQFF
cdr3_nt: TGCGCCAGCAGTCAGCCTCTCAAGGGGGAGTGTGTAAACAATGAGCAGTTCTTC

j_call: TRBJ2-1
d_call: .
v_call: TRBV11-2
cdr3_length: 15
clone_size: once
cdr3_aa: CASSLEPGYYNEQFF
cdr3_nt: TGTGCCAGCAGCTTAGAACCGGGGTATTACAATGAGCAGTTCTTC

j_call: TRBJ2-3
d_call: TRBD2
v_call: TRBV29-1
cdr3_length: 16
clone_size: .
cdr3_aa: CSVKGTSKDSTDTQYF
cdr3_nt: TGCAGCGTAAAGGGGACTAGCAAAGACAGCACAGATACGCAGTATTTT

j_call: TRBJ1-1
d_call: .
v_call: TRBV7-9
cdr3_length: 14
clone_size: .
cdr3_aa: CASSLRQQNTEAFF
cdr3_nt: TGTGCCAGCAGCTTGCGGCAGCAGAACACTGAAGCTTTCTTT

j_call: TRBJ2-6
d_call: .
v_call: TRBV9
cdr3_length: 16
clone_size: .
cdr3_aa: CASSVVEVTGANVLTF
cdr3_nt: TGTGCCAGCAGCGTAGTCGAGGTGACTGGGGCCAACGTCCTGACTTTC

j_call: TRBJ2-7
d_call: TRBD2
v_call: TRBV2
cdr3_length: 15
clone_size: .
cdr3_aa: CASGDYQAGVYEQYF
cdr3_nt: TGTGCCAGCGGGGACTACCAAGCGGGAGTTTACGAGCAGTACTTC

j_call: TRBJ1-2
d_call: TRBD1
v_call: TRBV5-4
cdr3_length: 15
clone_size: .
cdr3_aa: CASSDAGGEGYGYTF
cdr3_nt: TGTGCCAGCAGCGACGCAGGGGGCGAAGGCTATGGCTACACCTTC

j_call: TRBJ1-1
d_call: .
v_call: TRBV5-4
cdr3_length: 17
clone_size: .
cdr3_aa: CASSLSLSGRGGTEAFF
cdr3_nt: TGTGCCAGCAGCTTAAGTCTGAGCGGCAGGGGCGGCACTGAAGCTTTCTTT

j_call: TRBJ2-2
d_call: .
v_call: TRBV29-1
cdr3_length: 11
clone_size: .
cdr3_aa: CSVGVTGELFF
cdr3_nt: TGCAGCGTTGGAGTCACCGGGGAGCTGTTTTTT

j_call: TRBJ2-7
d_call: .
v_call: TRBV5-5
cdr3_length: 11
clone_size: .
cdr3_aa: CASRTTYEQYF
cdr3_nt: TGTGCCAGCAGGACGACTTACGAGCAGTACTTC

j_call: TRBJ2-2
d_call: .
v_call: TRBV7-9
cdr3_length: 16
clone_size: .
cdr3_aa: CASSFASSGTGGELFF
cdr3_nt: TGTGCCAGCAGCTTCGCCTCAAGCGGGACAGGCGGGGAGCTGTTTTTT

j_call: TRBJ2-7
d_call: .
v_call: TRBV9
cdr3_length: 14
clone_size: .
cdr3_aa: CASSGATSWYEQYF
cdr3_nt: TGTGCCAGCAGCGGGGCAACTAGTTGGTACGAGCAGTACTTC

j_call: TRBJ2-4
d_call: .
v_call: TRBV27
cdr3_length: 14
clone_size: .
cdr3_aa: CASSPILAKNIQYF
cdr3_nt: TGTGCCAGCAGTCCGATACTAGCCAAAAACATTCAGTACTTC

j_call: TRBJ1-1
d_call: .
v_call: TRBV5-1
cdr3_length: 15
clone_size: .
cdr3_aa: CASSPRGGLNTEAFF
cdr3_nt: TGCGCCAGCAGCCCCCGGGGGGGGCTTAACACTGAAGCTTTCTTT

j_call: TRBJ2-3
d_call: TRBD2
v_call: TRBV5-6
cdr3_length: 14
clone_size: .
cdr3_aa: CASSFGLAPDTQYF
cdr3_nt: TGTGCCAGCAGCTTCGGACTAGCCCCAGATACGCAGTATTTT

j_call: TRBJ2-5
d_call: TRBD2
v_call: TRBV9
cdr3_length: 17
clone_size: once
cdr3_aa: CASSVGTALAGEETQYF
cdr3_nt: TGTGCCAGCAGCGTCGGGACAGCCCTAGCGGGAGAAGAGACCCAGTACTTC

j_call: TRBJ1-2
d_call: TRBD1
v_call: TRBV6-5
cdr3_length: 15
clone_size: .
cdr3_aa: CASSRTGQGVDGYTF
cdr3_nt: TGTGCCAGCAGTCGGACAGGACAGGGGGTGGATGGCTACACCTTC

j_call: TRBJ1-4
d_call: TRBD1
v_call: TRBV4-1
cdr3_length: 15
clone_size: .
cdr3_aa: CASSQHGTGEEKLFF
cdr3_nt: TGCGCCAGCAGCCAACACGGGACAGGAGAAGAAAAACTGTTTTTT

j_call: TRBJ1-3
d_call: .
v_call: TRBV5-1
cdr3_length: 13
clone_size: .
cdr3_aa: CASSRGSGNTIYF
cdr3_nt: TGCGCCAGCAGCCGCGGTTCTGGAAACACCATATATTTT

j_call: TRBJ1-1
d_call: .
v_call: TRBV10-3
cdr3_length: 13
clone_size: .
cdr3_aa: CAISDRLNTEAFF
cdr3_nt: TGTGCCATCAGTGACAGGCTGAACACTGAAGCTTTCTTT

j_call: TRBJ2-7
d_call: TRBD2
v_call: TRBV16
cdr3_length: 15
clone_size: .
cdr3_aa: CASRPPGTMGIEQYF
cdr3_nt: TGTGCCAGCAGGCCCCCCGGGACTATGGGGATCGAGCAGTACTTC

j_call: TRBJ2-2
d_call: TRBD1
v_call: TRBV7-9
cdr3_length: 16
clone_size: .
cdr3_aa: CASSFRRQGGTGELFF
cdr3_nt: TGTGCCAGCAGCTTTCGAAGACAGGGTGGCACCGGGGAGCTGTTTTTT

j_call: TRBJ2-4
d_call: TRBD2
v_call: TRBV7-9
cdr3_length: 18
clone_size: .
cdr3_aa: CASSLGGTSGRAWNIQYF
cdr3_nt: TGTGCCAGCAGCTTAGGGGGGACTAGCGGGAGGGCCTGGAACATTCAGTACTTC

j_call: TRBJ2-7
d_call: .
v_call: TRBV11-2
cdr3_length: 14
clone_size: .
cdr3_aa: CASSLTTPTYEQYF
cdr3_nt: TGTGCCAGCAGCTTAACGACACCTACCTACGAGCAGTACTTC

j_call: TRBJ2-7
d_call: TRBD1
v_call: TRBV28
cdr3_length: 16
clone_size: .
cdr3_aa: CASSPNPGTGAYEQYF
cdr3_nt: TGTGCCAGCAGTCCAAACCCCGGGACAGGGGCCTACGAGCAGTACTTC

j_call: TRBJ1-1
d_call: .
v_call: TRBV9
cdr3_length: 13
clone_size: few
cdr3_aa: CASSVVGNAEAFF
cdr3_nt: TGTGCCAGCAGCGTAGTCGGGAACGCTGAAGCTTTCTTT

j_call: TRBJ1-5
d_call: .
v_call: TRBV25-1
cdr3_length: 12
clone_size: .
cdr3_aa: CASSPFGGPQHF
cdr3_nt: TGTGCCAGCAGTCCGTTCGGTGGGCCCCAGCATTTT

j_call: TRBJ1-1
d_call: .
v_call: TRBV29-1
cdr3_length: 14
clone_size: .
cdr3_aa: CSVSPGYRETEAFF
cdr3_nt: TGCAGCGTTTCCCCAGGGTATCGGGAGACTGAAGCTTTCTTT

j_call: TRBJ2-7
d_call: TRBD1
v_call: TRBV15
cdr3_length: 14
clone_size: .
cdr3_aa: CATSKDRGLSEQYF
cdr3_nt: TGTGCCACCAGTAAGGACAGGGGATTGAGCGAGCAGTACTTC